This TCR beta chain was sequenced in a study of cytomegalovirus exposure and HLA in healthy donors. The PCR used 60 Vbeta and 13 Jbeta primers. Authors' processing steps: The authors later counted around 80 million unique TCR beta chains, some 12 million of them shared. Sequencing was performed with immunoSEQ multiplex PCR; in TCRdb, only in-frame clones are kept and a portion is missing. V, J and clone size reflect that table, while D and trimming were determined from the DNA. The top ten clones hold approximately 2.6% of a sample with around 130,000 clones, about 78% of them seen once. About this clone: The antigen is not known.

Whole-study results and caveats: A later analysis showed HLA-associated TCR beta chains outstripping equally common others in clonal expansion. Presence/absence analyses assumed roughly uniform sequencing depth across donors. The authors enumerated 180 or so TCR beta chains as linked to cytomegalovirus.

V was cut by 1 base and J by 0 bases, with 6 bases left in between. Germline values: CDR1 KGHSY, CDR2 FQNENV. The CDR3 totals 14 residues. The V gene is TRBV16, the J gene TRBJ1-1; D not resolved. The TCR originated in a human donor in good health. The sequencing input was PBMCs. The CDR3 region is CASSQLTVNTEAFF. The CDR3 DNA reads as TGTGCCAGCAGCCAATTGACTGTGAACACTGAAGCTTTCTTT. The entire variable domain, with the rest obtained from reference TRBV16 and TRBJ1-1, is as follows: GEEVAQTPKHLVRGEGQKAKLYCAPIKGHSYVFWYQQVLKNEFKFLISFQNENVFDETGMPKERFSAKCLPNSPCSLEIQATKLEDSAVYFCASSQLTVNTEAFFGQGTRLTVV.